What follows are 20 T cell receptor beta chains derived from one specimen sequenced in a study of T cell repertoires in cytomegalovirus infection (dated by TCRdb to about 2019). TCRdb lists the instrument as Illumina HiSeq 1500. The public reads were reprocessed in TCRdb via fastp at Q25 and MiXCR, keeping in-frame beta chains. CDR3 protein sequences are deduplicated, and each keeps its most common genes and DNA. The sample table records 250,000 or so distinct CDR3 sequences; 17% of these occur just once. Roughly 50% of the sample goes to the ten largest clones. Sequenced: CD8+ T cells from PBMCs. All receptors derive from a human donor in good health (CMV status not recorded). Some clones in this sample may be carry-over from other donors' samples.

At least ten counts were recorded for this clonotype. The CDR3 sequence is CASSPFKGLGSTEAFF. The CDR3 nucleotides read TGTGCCAGCAGTCCCTTTAAGGGGCTCGGGAGCACTGAAGCTTTCTTT. The chain uses TRBV7-6 and TRBJ1-1, with D maybe TRBD1 (5 bases). This CDR3 has 16 amino acids. V was trimmed by 6 bases and J by 4 bases, leaving 21 bases between them. Germline V gene lookup returns CDR1 SGHVS and CDR2 FNYEAQ.

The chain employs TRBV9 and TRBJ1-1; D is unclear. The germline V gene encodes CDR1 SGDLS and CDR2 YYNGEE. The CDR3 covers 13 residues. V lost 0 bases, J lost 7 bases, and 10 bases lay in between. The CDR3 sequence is CASSVVAGSEAFF. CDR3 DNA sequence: TGTGCCAGCAGCGTAGTGGCCGGGAGTGAAGCTTTCTTT.

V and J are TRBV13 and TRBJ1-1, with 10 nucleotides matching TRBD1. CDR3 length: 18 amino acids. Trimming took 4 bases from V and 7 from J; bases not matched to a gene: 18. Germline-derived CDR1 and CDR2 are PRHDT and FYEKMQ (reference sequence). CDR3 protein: CASSSAFLTGGEEDEAFF. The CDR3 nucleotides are TGTGCCAGCAGCTCAGCCTTCCTGACAGGGGGCGAGGAAGATGAAGCTTTCTTT. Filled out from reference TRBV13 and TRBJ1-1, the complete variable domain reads AAGVIQSPRHLIKEKRETATLKCYPIPRHDTVYWYQQGPGQDPQFLISFYEKMQSDKGSIPDRFSAQQFSDYHSELNMSSLELGDSALYFCASSSAFLTGGEEDEAFFGQGTRLTVV.

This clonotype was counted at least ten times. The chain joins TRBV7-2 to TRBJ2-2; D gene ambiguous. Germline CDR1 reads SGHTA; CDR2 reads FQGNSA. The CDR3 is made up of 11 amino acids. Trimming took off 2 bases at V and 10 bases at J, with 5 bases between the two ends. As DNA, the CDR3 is TGTGCCAGCAGCTTATTTGAGGAGCTGTTTTTT. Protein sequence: CASSLFEELFF.

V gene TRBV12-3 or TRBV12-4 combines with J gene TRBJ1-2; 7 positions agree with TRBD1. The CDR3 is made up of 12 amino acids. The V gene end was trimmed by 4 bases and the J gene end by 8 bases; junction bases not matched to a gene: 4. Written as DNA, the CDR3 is TGTGCCAGCAGTTCAGGGGGGGCCGGCTACACCTTC. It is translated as CASSSGGAGYTF.

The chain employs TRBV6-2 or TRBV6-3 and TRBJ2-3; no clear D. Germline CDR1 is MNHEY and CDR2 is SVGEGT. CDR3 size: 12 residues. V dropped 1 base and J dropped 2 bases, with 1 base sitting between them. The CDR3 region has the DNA TGTGCCAGCAGTTACTACACAGATACGCAGTATTTT. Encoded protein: CASSYYTDTQYF.

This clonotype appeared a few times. This CDR3 is CASSQAFKGFISYEQYF. The DNA for the CDR3 is TGTGCCAGCAGCCAGGCTTTTAAGGGCTTTATCTCCTACGAGCAGTACTTC. This chain uses TRBV14 with TRBJ2-7; the D is unclear. This CDR3 has 17 residues. Germline CDR1 is SGHDN and CDR2 is FVKESK. V shed 3 bases and J shed 0 bases, with 18 bases lying between them.

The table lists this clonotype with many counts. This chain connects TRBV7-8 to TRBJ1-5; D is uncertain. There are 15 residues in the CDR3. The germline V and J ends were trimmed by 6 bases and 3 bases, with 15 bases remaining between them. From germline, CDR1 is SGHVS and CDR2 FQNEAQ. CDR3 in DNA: TGTGCCAGCAGGATTTCTGAGGAATTCAATCAGCCCCAGCATTTT. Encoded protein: CASRISEEFNQPQHF.

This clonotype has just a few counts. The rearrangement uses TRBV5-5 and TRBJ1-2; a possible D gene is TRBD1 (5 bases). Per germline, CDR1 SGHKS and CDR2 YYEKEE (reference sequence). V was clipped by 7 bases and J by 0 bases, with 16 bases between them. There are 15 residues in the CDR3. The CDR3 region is CASLPGRTTNYGYTF. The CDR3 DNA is TGTGCCAGCCTCCCCGGACGGACAACTAACTATGGCTACACCTTC.

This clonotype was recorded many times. CDR3 DNA: TGTGCCAGCAACGAAGAAAAACTGTTTTTT. Translated, it gives CASNEEKLFF. This chain uses TRBV12-3 or TRBV12-4 with TRBJ1-4; D gene unclear. The CDR3 runs to 10 residues. Trimming cost V 7 bases and J 8 bases, with 5 bases left between them.

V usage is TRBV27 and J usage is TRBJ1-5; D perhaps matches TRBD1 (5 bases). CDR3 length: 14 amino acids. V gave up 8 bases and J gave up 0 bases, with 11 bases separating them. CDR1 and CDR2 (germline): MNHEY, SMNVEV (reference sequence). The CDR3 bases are TGTGCCAGCGGGGACCTTTCTAGCAATCAGCCCCAGCATTTT. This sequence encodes CASGDLSSNQPQHF.

The CDR3 sequence is CASSSREGRANEKLFF. DNA for the CDR3: TGTGCCAGCAGCTCTCGAGAGGGGCGAGCTAATGAAAAACTGTTTTTT. V gene TRBV7-9 combines with J gene TRBJ1-4; possibly TRBD1 for D (5 bases). V lost 4 bases and J 3 bases, leaving 15 bases between the germline ends. The CDR3 contains 16 residues. CDR1 and CDR2 (germline): SEHNR, FQNEAQ (reference sequence).

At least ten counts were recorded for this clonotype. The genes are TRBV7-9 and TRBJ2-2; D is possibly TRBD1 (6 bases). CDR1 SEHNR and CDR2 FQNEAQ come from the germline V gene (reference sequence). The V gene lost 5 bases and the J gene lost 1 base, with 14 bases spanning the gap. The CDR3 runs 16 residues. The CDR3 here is CASSITQGQNTGELFF. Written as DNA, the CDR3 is TGTGCCAGCAGCATAACACAGGGCCAGAACACCGGGGAGCTGTTTTTT.

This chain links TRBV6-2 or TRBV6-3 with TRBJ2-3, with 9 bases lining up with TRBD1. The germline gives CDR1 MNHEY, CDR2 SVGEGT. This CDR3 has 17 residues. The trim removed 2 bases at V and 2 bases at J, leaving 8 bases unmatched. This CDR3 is CASSYGTGIPPTDTQYF. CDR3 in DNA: TGTGCCAGCAGTTACGGGACAGGGATTCCCCCCACAGATACGCAGTATTTT.

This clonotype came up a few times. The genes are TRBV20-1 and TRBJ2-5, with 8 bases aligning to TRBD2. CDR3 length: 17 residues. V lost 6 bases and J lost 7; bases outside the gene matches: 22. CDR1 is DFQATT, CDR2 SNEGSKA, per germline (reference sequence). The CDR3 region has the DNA TGCAGTGCAGAATCGGTGGAGCGGGGGAGACTAAGCGGGACCCAGTACTTC. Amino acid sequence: CSAESVERGRLSGTQYF.

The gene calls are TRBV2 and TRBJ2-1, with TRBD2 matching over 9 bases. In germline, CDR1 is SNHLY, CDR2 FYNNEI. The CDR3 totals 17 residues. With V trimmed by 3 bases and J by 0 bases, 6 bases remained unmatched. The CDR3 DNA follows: TGTGCCAGCAGTGATAAACTAGCGGGCAGCTCCTACAATGAGCAGTTCTTC. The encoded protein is CASSDKLAGSSYNEQFF.

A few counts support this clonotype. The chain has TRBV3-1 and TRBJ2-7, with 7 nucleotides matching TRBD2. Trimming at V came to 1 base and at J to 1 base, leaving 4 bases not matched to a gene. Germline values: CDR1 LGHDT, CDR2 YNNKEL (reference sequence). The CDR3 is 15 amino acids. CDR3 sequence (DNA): TGTGCCAGCAGCCAAGCGGGACTATCTTCCTACGAGCAGTACTTC. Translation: CASSQAGLSSYEQYF.

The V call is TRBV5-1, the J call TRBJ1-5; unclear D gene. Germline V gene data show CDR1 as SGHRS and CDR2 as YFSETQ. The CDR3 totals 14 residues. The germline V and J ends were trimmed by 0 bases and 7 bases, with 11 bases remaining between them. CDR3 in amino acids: CASSLAPETQPQHF. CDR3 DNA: TGCGCCAGCAGCTTGGCCCCAGAAACACAGCCCCAGCATTTT. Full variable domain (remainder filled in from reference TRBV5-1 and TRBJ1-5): KAGVTQTPRYLIKTRGQQVTLSCSPISGHRSVSWYQQTPGQGLQFLFEYFSETQRNKGNFPGRFSGRQFSNSRSEMNVSTLELGDSALYLCASSLAPETQPQHFGDGTRLSIL.

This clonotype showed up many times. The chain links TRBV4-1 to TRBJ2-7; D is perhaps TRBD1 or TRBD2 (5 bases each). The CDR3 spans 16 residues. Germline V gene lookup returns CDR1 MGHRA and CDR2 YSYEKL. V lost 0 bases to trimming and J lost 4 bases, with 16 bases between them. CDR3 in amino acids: CASSQDSAGTGYEQYF. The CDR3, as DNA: TGCGCCAGCAGCCAAGATTCGGCAGGGACGGGTTACGAGCAGTACTTC.

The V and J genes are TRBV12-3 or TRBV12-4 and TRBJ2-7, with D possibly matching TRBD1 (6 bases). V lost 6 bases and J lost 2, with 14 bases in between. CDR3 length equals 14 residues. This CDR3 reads CASSGQIATYEQYF. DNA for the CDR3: TGTGCCAGCAGCGGACAGATCGCCACCTACGAGCAGTACTTC.